The clone carrying this T cell receptor beta chain was seen repeatedly, ten times or more. Its target is unknown. As handled by the study authors: Construction of a distant-metastasis classifier for papillary thyroid cancer relied on CDR3 differences across clinicopathological groups. TCRdb reanalyzed the PCR reads via MiXCR. These V and J calls are TCRdb output, not the study's own analysis. The profile covers 20,000 to 25,000 clones, with roughly 16% appearing a single time and roughly 35% taken by the ten largest. No treatment had been given to any patient before thyroid surgery. This sample is part of a study of metastatic and nonmetastatic thyroid tumors. The wider study: Repertoires were compared across blood and tumor or nodule tissue from malignant and benign thyroid patients. The study's findings and limits: Across blood and tumor, TCR beta diversity in malignant thyroid tumors was reportedly significantly higher than in benign nodules.

The source of this sequence is a female donor with papillary thyroid cancer or a benign thyroid nodule (not recorded which). Some clones in this sample may be carry-over from other donors' samples. The sequenced sample consisted of blood.

The CDR3 reads CASSPYKGQRGREGVNEQYF. CDR3 in DNA: TGTGCCAGCAGTCCTTACAAAGGGCAACGGGGGCGGGAGGGCGTCAACGAGCAGTACTTC. The gene calls are TRBV7-2 and TRBJ2-7, with 9 positions matching TRBD2. The length of the CDR3 is 20 residues. Per germline, CDR1 SGHTA and CDR2 FQGNSA. After removal of 6 bases from V and 5 bases from J, the junction contained 26 bases not matched to a gene.